This T cell receptor beta chain was identified during a study of post-analysis software for immune sequencing data. Study-level points and caveats: Controls had significantly higher normalized Chao1 diversity than multiple sclerosis patients. Several TRBV segments were more frequent in patients than controls; TRBV5-6, TRBV5-1 and TRBV20-1 belonged to this group.

Researchers reported that TCR beta cDNA libraries carried unique molecular identifiers. MiXCR, applied by TCRdb to the PCR reads, yields one record per CDR3 protein. This table has roughly 620,000 distinct CDR3 sequences, 44% appearing once. Trimming left V 6 bases short and J 10 bases short, with 15 bases between. The CDR3 runs to 12 residues. Concerning this clonotype itself: Its antigen is unidentified.

The source of this sequence is a girl aged 10-17 years with multiple sclerosis. V gene TRBV12-3 or TRBV12-4 combines with J gene TRBJ1-1; perhaps TRBD1 as D (5 bases). The sequenced material came from blood. The CDR3, as DNA: TGTGCCAGCAGCCCGGGACGGTCCGGAGCTTTCTTT. Translating it yields CASSPGRSGAFF.